These 21 T cell receptor beta chains came from one sample sequenced in a study of CD8+ T cells in alopecia areata. Reverse transcribed after extraction, RNA yielded cDNA as the sequencing template. The assay was immunoSEQ multiplex PCR, and TCRdb's table has in-frame clones only and misses some. Of 150,000 to 200,000 clones in the sample, roughly 50% are singletons; the top ten hold around 16%. Described treatment: oral pan-JAK inhibitor, 5-10 mg twice daily. The sample in question was CD4+ T cells sorted from blood, obtained between weeks 55 and 65, from a patient treated with tofacitinib. The receptors were gathered from a human donor with alopecia areata.

The table lists this clone with a few counts. The chain carries TRBV4-2 and TRBJ1-1, with a tentative D call TRBD1 (5 bases). Germline assignment: CDR1 LGHNA and CDR2 YNFKEQ. The CDR3 contains 16 residues. Trimming took 2 bases from V and 2 from J, leaving 15 bases between them. The CDR3 region is CASSQHPGSGNTEAFF. The CDR3 coding sequence is TGTGCCAGCAGCCAACATCCAGGGTCCGGCAACACTGAAGCTTTCTTT.

The chain has TRBV5-1 and TRBJ2-7; the D call may be TRBD1 or TRBD2 (5 bases each). Trimming left V 1 base short and J 3 bases short, with 14 bases between. This CDR3 region has 15 residues. Germline V CDR1 and CDR2: SGHRS, YFSETQ. CDR3 residues: CASSLSRGAGYEQYF. The CDR3, as DNA: TGCGCCAGCAGCTTGTCGAGGGGCGCAGGCTACGAGCAGTACTTC.

This clone was seen only a few times. The chain combines TRBV9 with TRBJ2-5; TRBD2 aligns across 8 bases. J gave up 5 bases and V 2 bases, and 8 bases lay outside the gene matches. Germline CDR1 reads SGDLS; CDR2 reads YYNGEE. This CDR3 has 15 amino acids. The chain's CDR3 is CASSVAGGTRETQYF. The CDR3 nucleotides read TGTGCCAGCAGCGTCGCGGGGGGCACTAGGGAGACCCAGTACTTC.

V usage is TRBV30 and J usage is TRBJ2-7, with 10 nucleotides matching TRBD1. The CDR3 length is 14 residues. The V and J ends lost 2 bases and 5 bases, in that order; junction bases with no gene match: 6. Germline CDR1 GTSNPN, CDR2 SVGIG (reference sequence). CDR3 amino acids: CAWSLDRGLNEQYF. CDR3 DNA sequence: TGTGCCTGGAGTCTCGACAGGGGGCTAAACGAGCAGTACTTC.

The V and J genes are TRBV5-1 and TRBJ2-1; the D is unclear. This CDR3 spans 13 amino acids. The V end was cut by 1 base, the J end by 5 bases, with 7 bases between. Germline V lookup: CDR1 SGHRS, CDR2 YFSETQ. CDR3 DNA: TGCGCCAGCAGCTTGACAGCTGACAATGAGCAGTTCTTC. Translating gives CASSLTADNEQFF.

This clone was detected only a few times. V usage is TRBV2 and J usage is TRBJ1-2; D is uncertain. CDR1 is SNHLY and CDR2 is FYNNEI in the germline V gene. With 4 bases removed from V and 4 bases from J, the gap between germline ends came to 16 bases. The CDR3 has 15 amino acids. The CDR3 protein is CASSVEQRPTYGYTF. The DNA of the CDR3 is TGTGCCAGCAGTGTCGAACAGAGACCTACCTATGGCTACACCTTC.

The V call is TRBV19, the J call TRBJ1-2; TRBD1 agrees at 7 bases. The CDR3 is 18 residues long. V shed 6 bases and J 2 bases; nucleotides not matched to a gene: 18. The germline gives CDR1 LNHDA, CDR2 SQIVND (reference sequence). CDR3 residues: CASRPRAGTAFGNYGYTF. As DNA, the CDR3 is TGTGCCAGTAGACCTCGGGCTGGGACAGCGTTCGGAAACTATGGCTACACCTTC.

The chain links TRBV9 to TRBJ2-6, with 7 bases that match TRBD1. V lost 0 bases and J lost 1; bases outside the gene matches: 4. Germline V CDR1 and CDR2: SGDLS, YYNGEE. The CDR3 contains 17 residues. CDR3 nucleotide sequence: TGTGCCAGCAGCGTAGCTAGCAGGGGGTCTGGGGCCAACGTCCTGACTTTC. The encoded protein is CASSVASRGSGANVLTF.

This clone was observed once. The CDR3 reads CASSEGAQPQHF. The CDR3, as DNA: TGTGCCAGCAGTGAGGGGGCCCAGCCCCAGCATTTT. The chain joins TRBV6-1 to TRBJ1-5; a possible D gene is TRBD1 (6 bases). The germline gives CDR1 MNHNS, CDR2 SASEGT. V was trimmed by 3 bases and J by 7 bases, leaving 7 bases between them. The CDR3 totals 12 residues.

Here the CDR3 reads CASTASDTQYF. CDR3 sequence (DNA): TGTGCCAGCACAGCCTCAGATACGCAGTATTTT. V usage is TRBV6-6 and J usage is TRBJ2-3; D is uncertain. Trimming cost V 7 bases and J 4 bases, with 6 bases left between them. The CDR3 loop spans 11 amino acids. The germline gives CDR1 MNHNY, CDR2 SVGAGI (reference sequence).

The rearrangement links TRBV29-1 to TRBJ2-1; D is unresolved. This CDR3 spans 12 amino acids. Germline CDR1 SQVTM, CDR2 ANQGSEA. V shed 5 bases and J shed 4 bases, with 9 bases lying between them. CDR3 in amino acids: CSVSWGYNEQFF. The CDR3 region has the DNA TGCAGCGTTAGCTGGGGATACAATGAGCAGTTCTTC.

A few counts support this clone. The rearrangement uses TRBV30 and TRBJ1-4; no firm D call. Germline V gene sequence: CDR1 GTSNPN, CDR2 SVGIG (reference sequence). The CDR3 loop spans 14 amino acids. DNA of the CDR3: TGTGCTTTAAGCCCCTCGCGGGTTGGCGAAAAACTGTTTTTT. Its protein product is CALSPSRVGEKLFF.

This clone has more than one count but fewer than ten. V gene TRBV6-5 combines with J gene TRBJ2-7; 9 bases are shared with TRBD1. With V trimmed by 0 bases and J by 4 bases, 4 bases remained unmatched. This CDR3 region has 15 residues. The germline V gene has CDR1 MNHEY and CDR2 SVGAGI. CDR3 amino acids: CASSYSGTGRYEQYF. The CDR3 region has the DNA TGTGCCAGCAGTTACTCGGGGACAGGGAGGTACGAGCAGTACTTC.

The chain uses TRBV19 and TRBJ2-7; 12 positions agree with TRBD2. After removal of 5 bases from V and 6 bases from J, the junction contained 11 bases not matched to a gene. The CDR3 runs 16 residues. In germline, CDR1 is LNHDA, CDR2 SQIVND (reference sequence). The CDR3 DNA reads as TGTGCCAGTAGTCAAGGACTAGCGGGGTTGGATCTCGAGCAGTACTTC. It is translated as CASSQGLAGLDLEQYF.

The chain is built from TRBV29-1 and TRBJ1-5, with D maybe TRBD1 (5 bases). Trimming removed 5 bases at V and 1 base at J, with 6 bases between. Germline V gene data show CDR1 as SQVTM and CDR2 as ANQGSEA. The length of the CDR3 is 12 residues. The CDR3 protein is CSVRGSNQPQHF. CDR3 DNA sequence: TGCAGCGTTCGGGGCAGCAATCAGCCCCAGCATTTT.

This clone has only one observation. V and J are TRBV30 and TRBJ1-6, with D uncertain. Trimming pared 0 bases from V and 14 bases from J, leaving 11 bases between. This CDR3 contains 12 residues. Per the germline V gene, CDR1 is GTSNPN and CDR2 is SVGIG (reference sequence). As DNA, the CDR3 is TGTGCCTGGAGTGTGGACCTCGGGACCCTCCACTTT. It is translated as CAWSVDLGTLHF.

The CDR3 DNA reads as TGCAGCGTTGCCCGGGACACCGACTCTGGGGCCAACGTCCTGACTTTC. Translation gives CSVARDTDSGANVLTF. V and J are TRBV29-1 and TRBJ2-6, with a possible D match to TRBD1 (6 bases). The V end lost 4 bases, the J end lost 0 bases, and 13 bases lay between the germline ends. The CDR3 runs 16 residues. Germline V gene lookup returns CDR1 SQVTM and CDR2 ANQGSEA.

The sample holds a few counts of this clone. V and J are TRBV29-1 and TRBJ1-2, with D perhaps TRBD1 (5 bases). Trimming took 7 bases from V and 7 from J, leaving 16 bases between them. Germline-derived CDR1 and CDR2 are SQVTM and ANQGSEA. This CDR3 is 12 amino acids long. As DNA, the CDR3 is TGCAGCGGGTCCGGGGGGTCCGCTGGCTACACCTTC. It specifies CSGSGGSAGYTF.

This clone turned up a few times. V and J are TRBV6-1 and TRBJ2-7; weak D call: TRBD2 (6 bases). Germline CDR1 MNHNS, CDR2 SASEGT. The CDR3 extends over 13 amino acids. V lost 0 bases to trimming and J lost 8 bases, with 11 bases between them. CDR3 in DNA: TGTGCCAGCAGTGAAGCGGCGGGACTCAAGCAGTACTTC. Translated: CASSEAAGLKQYF.

The chain employs TRBV2 and TRBJ1-2, with 8 bases matching TRBD1. The CDR3 runs 14 residues. The germline V gene encodes CDR1 SNHLY and CDR2 FYNNEI. V shed 6 bases and J 4 bases; nucleotides not matched to a gene: 7. CDR3 region: CASRATGDIYGYTF. Written as DNA, the CDR3 is TGTGCCAGCAGAGCGACAGGGGATATCTATGGCTACACCTTC. The variable domain in full, completed from reference TRBV2 and TRBJ1-2, reads EPEVTQTPSHQVTQMGQEVILRCVPISNHLYFYWYRQILGQKVEFLVSFYNNEISEKSEIFDDQFSVERPDGSNFTLKIRSTKLEDSAMYFCASRATGDIYGYTFGSGTRLTVV.

J is TRBJ1-2 and V is TRBV4-1; no firm D call. The V end was cut by 0 bases, the J end by 4 bases, with 9 bases between. The CDR3 is 14 residues long. Looked up from germline, CDR1 is MGHRA and CDR2 is YSYEKL. The CDR3 DNA reads as TGCGCCAGCAGCCAAGAGTACGGACCCTATGGCTACACCTTC. Its protein is CASSQEYGPYGYTF.